The 26 T cell receptor beta chains reported below all come from one sample, sequenced in a study of identical twins. One entry per CDR3 protein results from TCRdb running MiXCR on the 5' RACE reads. The sample holds some 250,000 distinct CDR3 sequences, about 6.7% seen once. These same records also appear under a second study, on T cells expressing NK-cell markers.

The sample taken for sequencing was CD8+ T cells sorted from blood. These receptors came from a woman aged 18-30 years in good health.

This clonotype was seen many times. The V gene is TRBV3-1, the J gene TRBJ2-1; TRBD1 aligns across 7 bases. The CDR3 totals 13 residues. Germline V gene sequence: CDR1 LGHDT, CDR2 YNNKEL (reference sequence). V shed 4 bases, J shed 8 bases, and the junction held 5 bases outside the gene matches. The CDR3 reads CASSPGTEDEQFF. The DNA of the CDR3 is TGTGCCAGCAGCCCCGGGACAGAAGATGAGCAGTTCTTC.

This clonotype was counted between two and nine times. The rearrangement joins TRBV13 to TRBJ2-1; no definite D call. This CDR3 region has 12 residues. Trimming stripped 6 bases from V and 7 bases from J, with 10 bases between. The germline V gene has CDR1 PRHDT and CDR2 FYEKMQ (reference sequence). The CDR3 here is CASSSHGNEQFF. The CDR3 DNA reads TGTGCCAGCAGTTCTCATGGGAATGAGCAGTTCTTC.

This clonotype was counted ten times or more. The CDR3: CASSHTQGEQPQHF. CDR3 DNA sequence: TGCGCCAGCAGCCACACTCAGGGGGAACAGCCCCAGCATTTT. The rearrangement uses TRBV4-1 and TRBJ1-5, with TRBD1 matching 7 bases. The CDR3 is 14 residues long. From germline, CDR1 is MGHRA and CDR2 YSYEKL. J was trimmed by 7 bases and V by 3 bases; bases with no gene match: 6.

The CDR3 nucleotides are TGTGCCAGCAGCCCCAGTGTTAGGGCCGAGCAGTACTTC. This encodes CASSPSVRAEQYF. The J gene is TRBJ2-7, the V gene TRBV2; D is ambiguous. CDR1 and CDR2 from the germline V gene are SNHLY and FYNNEI. V lost 6 bases and J 6 bases, leaving 15 bases between the germline ends. This CDR3 is built from 13 residues.

This clonotype was picked up a small number of times. The CDR3 is CASSLGLGSNQPQHF. The CDR3 coding sequence is TGTGCCAGCAGCTTGGGACTGGGTAGCAATCAGCCCCAGCATTTT. This chain joins TRBV5-6 and TRBJ1-5; D is uncertain. Trimming removed 0 bases at V and 0 bases at J, with 7 bases between. The CDR3 totals 15 residues. The germline V gene has CDR1 SGHDT and CDR2 YYEEEE.

This clonotype was detected many times. This rearrangement joins TRBV5-1 to TRBJ2-7; D gene unclear. V was clipped by 0 bases and J by 5 bases, with 12 bases between them. The CDR3 is 14 amino acids. Germline lookup yields CDR1 SGHRS and CDR2 YFSETQ. The CDR3, as DNA: TGCGCCAGCAGCTTGGCCGTGAACATCGACGAGCAGTACTTC. It yields the protein CASSLAVNIDEQYF.

The CDR3: CASSQIAGGLNEQFF. CDR3 sequence (DNA): TGTGCCAGCAGTCAGATAGCGGGAGGCCTCAATGAGCAGTTCTTC. This chain joins TRBV6-1 and TRBJ2-1, with 10 bases that match TRBD2. V lost 5 bases to trimming and J lost 6 bases; unmatched junction nucleotides: 7. In germline, CDR1 is MNHNS, CDR2 SASEGT. The CDR3 totals 15 residues.

This clonotype was observed at least ten times. The V call is TRBV7-4, the J call TRBJ1-1; D is uncertain. The CDR3 loop spans 13 amino acids. Germline values: CDR1 SGHVT, CDR2 SQSDAQ. The germline V and J ends were trimmed by 2 bases and 7 bases, with 11 bases remaining between them. The CDR3: CASSLSDGGEAFF. In nucleotides, the CDR3 is TGTGCCAGCAGCTTAAGTGACGGAGGTGAAGCTTTCTTT.

The V and J genes are TRBV27 and TRBJ2-1, with TRBD2 identical over 9 bases. The length of the CDR3 is 14 residues. V shed 7 bases and J 5 bases; nucleotides not matched to a gene: 6. Germline-derived CDR1 and CDR2 are MNHEY and SMNVEV (reference sequence). The CDR3 sequence is CASKLVAGDNEQFF. The DNA for the CDR3 is TGTGCCAGCAAATTGGTAGCGGGAGACAATGAGCAGTTCTTC.

There are a few counts of this clonotype. The genes are TRBV5-1 and TRBJ2-1; 10 bases align to TRBD2. Germline lookup yields CDR1 SGHRS and CDR2 YFSETQ. Trimming cost V 4 bases and J 8 bases; bases outside gene matches: 18. This CDR3 has 18 amino acids. The CDR3 loop is CASSPADSGGVLRYEQFF. The CDR3 nucleotides are TGCGCCAGCAGCCCGGCGGACAGCGGGGGGGTTTTAAGGTATGAGCAGTTCTTC.

This clonotype showed up many times. The chain is built from TRBV12-3 or TRBV12-4 and TRBJ2-3; maybe TRBD2 (5 bases). Trimming shortened V by 6 bases and J by 0 bases, and 13 bases separated the two germline ends. The CDR3 is made up of 15 amino acids. This CDR3 reads CASSNTGGSTDTQYF. The CDR3 DNA sequence: TGTGCCAGCAGCAACACGGGCGGGAGCACAGATACGCAGTATTTT.

This clonotype occurred a few times. The chain joins TRBV9 to TRBJ2-3, with TRBD1 matching 9 bases. V lost 2 bases and J lost 5; bases outside the gene matches: 12. Per the germline V gene, CDR1 is SGDLS and CDR2 is YYNGEE. This CDR3 region has 17 residues. The CDR3 region is CASSVHGNRGLGDTQYF. In DNA, the CDR3 is TGTGCCAGCAGCGTTCATGGGAACAGGGGGCTAGGAGATACGCAGTATTTT. Full variable domain (missing parts from reference TRBV9 and TRBJ2-3): DSGVTQTPKHLITATGQRVTLRCSPRSGDLSVYWYQQSLDQGLQFLIQYYNGEERAKGNILERFSAQQFPDLHSELNLSSLELGDSALYFCASSVHGNRGLGDTQYFGPGTRLTVL.

This clonotype has only a few counts. The V call is TRBV6-5, the J call TRBJ2-2, with 11 positions matching TRBD2. Germline V gene data show CDR1 as MNHEY and CDR2 as SVGAGI. CDR3 length: 15 residues. After removal of 5 bases from V and 4 bases from J, the junction contained 3 bases not matched to a gene. CDR3 residues: CASSTSGRGTGELFF. In DNA, the CDR3 is TGTGCCAGCAGTACTAGCGGGAGAGGCACCGGGGAGCTGTTTTTT.

This clonotype was recorded many times. The chain has TRBV12-3 or TRBV12-4 and TRBJ2-2; D possibly corresponds to TRBD2 (5 bases). This CDR3 spans 17 amino acids. The V gene lost 2 bases and the J gene lost 4 bases, with 17 bases spanning the gap. CDR3 sequence reads: CASSLPSPMRSTGELFF. The CDR3 DNA follows: TGTGCCAGCAGTTTACCTAGCCCGATGCGATCCACCGGGGAGCTGTTTTTT.

This clonotype was picked up many times. CDR3 residues: CASSPGGAEAFF. The CDR3 DNA sequence: TGCGCCAGCAGCCCCGGGGGGGCTGAAGCTTTCTTT. The chain uses TRBV5-1 and TRBJ1-1, with D possibly TRBD1 on 5 matching bases. Germline values: CDR1 SGHRS, CDR2 YFSETQ. The CDR3 spans 12 residues. V was shortened by 4 bases and J by 6 bases, with 10 bases between the two germline ends.

This clonotype came up a few times. The chain links TRBV27 to TRBJ1-6; D uncertain. CDR3 size: 12 residues. Germline V gene data show CDR1 as MNHEY and CDR2 as SMNVEV (reference sequence). V was clipped by 5 bases and J by 7 bases, with 6 bases between them. CDR3 protein: CASSPSNSPLHF. The CDR3 DNA reads as TGTGCCAGCAGTCCTTCCAATTCACCCCTCCACTTT.

Only a few counts were recorded for this clonotype. V gene TRBV20-1 combines with J gene TRBJ2-7, with TRBD2 matching over 13 bases. There are 14 residues in the CDR3. Per germline, CDR1 DFQATT and CDR2 SNEGSKA (reference sequence). V shed 6 bases, J shed 4 bases, and the junction held 6 bases outside the gene matches. CDR3 bases: TGCAGTGCCTTACTAGCGGGAGGGGGGTACGAGCAGTACTTC. Translation: CSALLAGGGYEQYF.

The chain uses TRBV7-6 and TRBJ1-1; 7 bases agree with TRBD1. Germline trimming cut 1 base from V and 1 base from J; bases unmatched to any gene: 3. CDR3 length equals 15 residues. Per the germline V gene, CDR1 is SGHVS and CDR2 is FNYEAQ. DNA for the CDR3: TGTGCCAGCAGCTTAGTAGAGGGGGCGAACACTGAAGCTTTCTTT. This gives the protein CASSLVEGANTEAFF.

The chain joins TRBV6-5 to TRBJ2-2; 9 bases are a match to TRBD2. V lost 0 bases to trimming and J lost 7 bases; unmatched junction nucleotides: 6. The CDR3 has 16 amino acids. Germline V CDR1 and CDR2: MNHEY, SVGAGI. CDR3 in amino acids: CASSYSAGGPHGELFF. CDR3 nucleotide sequence: TGTGCCAGCAGTTACTCCGCGGGAGGGCCACACGGGGAGCTGTTTTTT.

This clonotype was observed a few times. J is TRBJ2-1 and V is TRBV4-1; TRBD2 matches 12 bases. After removal of 1 base from V and 3 bases from J, the junction contained 1 base not matched to a gene. The CDR3 has 16 residues. Germline V gives CDR1 MGHRA, CDR2 YSYEKL. CDR3 region: CASSQALAGGYNEQFF. DNA of the CDR3: TGCGCCAGCAGCCAAGCACTAGCGGGAGGCTACAATGAGCAGTTCTTC.

A few counts support this clonotype. This sequence joins TRBV5-4 and TRBJ2-3; D gene unclear. This CDR3 spans 12 amino acids. Between the trimmed V and J ends, which lost 3 bases and 6 bases, there was a span of 8 bases. Per the germline V gene, CDR1 is SGHNT and CDR2 is YYREEE (reference sequence). CDR3 sequence: CASSSELDTQYF. The CDR3 nucleotides are TGTGCCAGCAGCTCGGAGTTGGATACGCAGTATTTT.

This clonotype was seen only a few times. The CDR3 reads CASSSDTTQETQYF. The CDR3 DNA reads as TGTGCCAGCAGCTCGGACACCACCCAAGAGACCCAGTACTTC. The gene calls are TRBV7-9 and TRBJ2-5; possible D gene TRBD1, 5 bases. CDR3 length: 14 amino acids. Germline V gene sequence: CDR1 SEHNR, CDR2 FQNEAQ (reference sequence). Trimming removed 4 bases at V and 1 base at J, with 10 bases between.

This clonotype was seen at least ten times. The chain recombines TRBV12-3 or TRBV12-4 with TRBJ2-2; 8 bases are a match to TRBD2. This CDR3 is built from 16 residues. J lost 3 bases, V lost 8 bases, and 11 bases had no gene match. The CDR3 loop reads CASEGTAGAYTGELFF. The CDR3 region has the DNA TGTGCCAGCGAGGGAACAGCGGGGGCCTACACCGGGGAGCTGTTTTTT.

V and J are TRBV12-3 or TRBV12-4 and TRBJ2-3, with TRBD2 as a possible D gene (6 bases). V was clipped by 2 bases and J by 3 bases, with 12 bases between them. The CDR3 runs to 15 residues. This CDR3 is CASSLTGLITDTQYF. DNA of the CDR3: TGTGCCAGCAGTTTAACGGGACTTATAACAGATACGCAGTATTTT.

The rearrangement joins TRBV10-3 to TRBJ2-7; weak D call: TRBD1 (6 bases). Germline CDR1 is ENHRY and CDR2 is SYGVKD. V lost 5 bases to trimming and J lost 2 bases, with 10 bases between them. There are 13 residues in the CDR3. The CDR3 here is CAISSGHTYEQYF. In DNA form, the CDR3 reads TGTGCCATCAGTTCGGGACATACCTACGAGCAGTACTTC.

The chain couples TRBV15 to TRBJ1-5; D is uncertain. Germline CDR1 is LNHNV and CDR2 is YYDKDF (reference sequence). The CDR3 covers 17 residues. V dropped 0 bases and J dropped 2 bases, with 14 bases sitting between them. CDR3 region: CATSRDSGTTGNQPQHF. The CDR3 coding sequence is TGTGCCACCAGCAGAGATTCCGGAACCACCGGCAATCAGCCCCAGCATTTT. Full variable domain (missing parts from reference TRBV15 and TRBJ1-5): DAMVIQNPRYQVTQFGKPVTLSCSQTLNHNVMYWYQQKSSQAPKLLFHYYDKDFNNEADTPDNFQSRRPNTSFCFLDIRSPGLGDTAMYLCATSRDSGTTGNQPQHFGDGTRLSIL.